The 29 T cell receptor beta chains given below trace back to one sample, sequenced in a study of blood T cell repertoires in COVID-19. The data were produced by immunoSEQ multiplex PCR, yet TCRdb's version contains in-frame clones alone and is incomplete. Seen here are approximately 190,000 clones, about 81% observed once, and the top ten hold 7.8%. Sequenced material: peripheral blood. Receptor source: a woman aged 55-69 years with COVID-19, enrolled during active disease.

Comments on this clone: Because the CDR3's place on the DNA is in doubt, the DNA is left out and the CDR3 is given as listed by TCRdb. The gene calls are TRBV29-1 and TRBJ2-1; the table's D call, TRBD2, was not checked against the DNA. Germline V gene sequence: CDR1 SQVTM, CDR2 ANQGSEA. The CDR3 length is 14 residues, termini included. CDR3 region: CSVGTGTTPIRLFF.

This chain links TRBV28 with TRBJ2-7; 8 nucleotides agree with TRBD1. With 1 base clipped from V and 2 bases from J, the junction kept 4 bases outside the gene matches. This CDR3 is 15 amino acids long. The germline V gene encodes CDR1 MDHEN and CDR2 SYDVKM. The CDR3 sequence is CASSLLGTGAYEQYF. CDR3 DNA: TGTGCCAGCAGTTTATTAGGGACAGGTGCCTACGAGCAGTACTTC.

The chain recombines TRBV7-3 with TRBJ2-3; a possible D gene is TRBD1 (6 bases). The CDR3 has 15 residues. Germline V gene sequence: CDR1 SGHTA, CDR2 FQGTGA. Between the trimmed V and J ends, which lost 5 bases and 2 bases, there was a span of 14 bases. The DNA of the CDR3 is TGTGCCAGCAGCCCTTCGGGACACCTCACAGATACGCAGTATTTT. It yields the protein CASSPSGHLTDTQYF.

V gene TRBV24-1 combines with J gene TRBJ2-1; 10 nucleotides align to TRBD1. J was trimmed by 7 bases and V by 5 bases; bases with no gene match: 4. The V gene's germline CDR1 is KGHDR and CDR2 SFDVKD. This CDR3 spans 14 amino acids. The CDR3 DNA is TGTGCCACCAGTGGGACAGGGGGGTGGAATGAGCAGTTCTTC. Translated, it gives CATSGTGGWNEQFF.

The V and J genes are TRBV6-6 and TRBJ2-7; 8 bases match TRBD1. The CDR3 runs 12 residues. From germline, CDR1 is MNHNY and CDR2 SVGAGI (reference sequence). The junction had 2 bases not matched to a gene; V was cut back by 5 bases and J by 5 bases. The CDR3 DNA reads as TGTGCCAGCAGTCCACAGGGGGACGAGCAGTACTTC. Protein: CASSPQGDEQYF.

The V call is TRBV7-9, the J call TRBJ2-1; the match to TRBD2 covers 9 bases. This CDR3 is 17 amino acids long. The germline CDR1 and CDR2 sequences are SEHNR and FQNEAQ (reference sequence). V dropped 5 bases and J dropped 9; count of bases not matched to a gene: 17. The DNA for the CDR3 is TGTGCCAGCAGCCCTCACGTCCCGTCAAGCGGGGGGACTGAGCAGTTCTTC. Translated, it gives CASSPHVPSSGGTEQFF.

The chain employs TRBV27 and TRBJ2-5, with 8 bases aligning to TRBD2. The CDR3 covers 13 residues. CDR1 and CDR2 from the germline V gene are MNHEY and SMNVEV (reference sequence). After removal of 11 bases from V and 7 bases from J, the junction contained 12 bases not matched to a gene. CDR3 sequence: CAAGRSGSGTQYF. The CDR3 DNA sequence: TGTGCCGCGGGGAGGAGCGGGAGTGGGACCCAGTACTTC.

V is TRBV6-5 and J is TRBJ2-5; D is perhaps TRBD1 (6 bases). CDR3 length: 13 amino acids. V lost 6 bases and J 6 bases, leaving 14 bases between the germline ends. CDR1 is MNHEY and CDR2 is SVGAGI in the germline V gene. The CDR3 loop reads CASSQGPLQTQYF. CDR3 bases: TGTGCCAGCAGCCAGGGGCCATTACAGACCCAGTACTTC.

This clone was counted only a few times. The rearrangement links TRBV7-9 to TRBJ1-2, with D maybe TRBD1 (6 bases). The CDR3 runs to 12 residues. Trimming removed 1 base from V and 8 bases from J, with 8 bases in between. CDR1 is SEHNR, CDR2 FQNEAQ, per germline (reference sequence). CDR3 sequence reads: CASSLDREGYTF. The DNA for the CDR3 is TGTGCCAGCAGCTTAGACAGGGAGGGCTACACCTTC.

The chain couples TRBV10-3 to TRBJ1-4; 8 nucleotides match TRBD1. The CDR3 is made up of 13 amino acids. With 9 bases clipped from V and 6 bases from J, the junction kept 6 bases outside the gene matches. Germline lookup yields CDR1 ENHRY and CDR2 SYGVKD. The CDR3 loop reads CAIQQGGDEKLFF. CDR3 bases: TGTGCCATTCAACAGGGGGGGGATGAAAAACTGTTTTTT.

The gene calls are TRBV28 and TRBJ2-2, with TRBD1 matching over 8 bases. The junction had 15 bases not matched to a gene; V was cut back by 5 bases and J by 1 base. Germline V gives CDR1 MDHEN, CDR2 SYDVKM. The CDR3 is 19 amino acids. DNA for the CDR3: TGTGCCAGCAGTCCCCCGTCCCGTTCCGGGACAGGGAACACCGGGGAGCTGTTTTTT. Its protein product is CASSPPSRSGTGNTGELFF.

The V call is TRBV5-4, the J call TRBJ2-3; a possible D gene is TRBD1 (6 bases). V was cut by 5 bases and J by 2 bases, with 12 bases left in between. This CDR3 is 14 amino acids long. Germline CDR1 is SGHNT and CDR2 is YYREEE (reference sequence). The chain's CDR3 is CASRRGRSTDTQYF. The CDR3 coding sequence is TGTGCCAGCAGGAGGGGGAGATCCACAGATACGCAGTATTTT.

The rearrangement uses TRBV3-1 (or the pseudogene TRBV3-2) and TRBJ2-7; D not resolved. The CDR3 length is 11 residues. Per the germline V gene, CDR1 is LGHDT and CDR2 is YNNKEL (reference sequence). With 2 bases removed from V and 4 bases from J, the gap between germline ends came to 3 bases. The CDR3 reads CASSQLYEQYF. The CDR3 DNA sequence: TGTGCCAGCAGCCAACTTTACGAGCAGTACTTC.

This chain uses TRBV28 with TRBJ1-5, with TRBD1 as a possible D gene (5 bases). V was pared by 3 bases and J by 0 bases, with 24 bases between. From germline, CDR1 is MDHEN and CDR2 SYDVKM. There are 20 residues in the CDR3. The CDR3 DNA sequence: TGTGCCAGCAGTTTTCCCCCCCCAGGACAAAGAGTAGGTAGCAATCAGCCCCAGCATTTT. Its protein is CASSFPPPGQRVGSNQPQHF. The full variable domain, with the rest looked up from reference TRBV28 and TRBJ1-5, is DVKVTQSSRYLVKRTGEKVFLECVQDMDHENMFWYRQDPGLGLRLIYFSYDVKMKEKGDIPEGYSVSREKKERFSLILESASTNQTSMYLCASSFPPPGQRVGSNQPQHFGDGTRLSIL.

This clone was picked up one time. The chain carries TRBV7-8 and TRBJ2-1; 10 nucleotides agree with TRBD1. The CDR3 is 15 amino acids. Germline lookup yields CDR1 SGHVS and CDR2 FQNEAQ. V lost 5 bases and J lost 8; bases outside the gene matches: 9. The CDR3, as DNA: TGTGCCAGCAGCGGCCGGGACAGGGGTTGGGATGAGCAGTTCTTC. This codes for CASSGRDRGWDEQFF.

The chain is built from TRBV29-1 and TRBJ2-3; 7 bases agree with TRBD1. Germline loops: CDR1 SQVTM, CDR2 ANQGSEA. The CDR3 runs 15 residues. V gave up 1 base and J gave up 4 bases; unmatched junction bases: 8. The CDR3 region has the DNA TGCAGCGTTGAAGCGGTGGGACAGCCGTCAGATACGCAGTATTTT. Translating gives CSVEAVGQPSDTQYF.

The chain combines TRBV5-1 with TRBJ2-1; D uncertain. V was cut by 0 bases and J by 8 bases, with 3 bases left in between. The CDR3 is 11 residues long. CDR1 and CDR2 (germline): SGHRS, YFSETQ. This chain's CDR3 is CASSLADEQFF. CDR3 coding DNA: TGCGCCAGCAGCTTGGCCGATGAGCAGTTCTTC.

This chain joins TRBV5-8 and TRBJ2-1; TRBD1 matches at 8 bases. The V gene's germline CDR1 is SGHTS and CDR2 YDEGEE. CDR3 length equals 17 residues. The junction had 17 bases not matched to a gene; V was cut back by 4 bases and J by 8 bases. For the CDR3, the DNA is TGTGCCAGCAGCGGTGACAGGGGAATAGTGGACGAGGATGAGCAGTTCTTC. Amino acid sequence: CASSGDRGIVDEDEQFF.

This chain joins TRBV5-1 and TRBJ2-1, with TRBD2 as a possible D gene (6 bases). V lost 4 bases, J lost 1 base, and 12 bases lay in between. The germline CDR1 and CDR2 sequences are SGHRS and YFSETQ. The CDR3 spans 15 residues. The CDR3 DNA reads as TGCGCCAGCAGCATGGATAGCGGATCCTACAATGAGCAGTTCTTC. Translated: CASSMDSGSYNEQFF.

This clone appeared once. The chain combines TRBV28 with TRBJ2-3; 8 bases fit TRBD2. Per the germline V gene, CDR1 is MDHEN and CDR2 is SYDVKM. V dropped 8 bases and J dropped 4; count of bases not matched to a gene: 11. CDR3 size: 15 residues. In DNA, the CDR3 is TGTGCCAGCTCGCGGGAGGCGTGGGGTTCAGATACGCAGTATTTT. Its translation: CASSREAWGSDTQYF.

The V call is TRBV19, the J call TRBJ1-1; TRBD1 agrees at 7 bases. The CDR3 has 14 amino acids. J lost 1 base, V lost 8 bases, and 7 bases had no gene match. Germline CDR1 and CDR2: LNHDA and SQIVND (reference sequence). The CDR3 nucleotides are TGTGCCAGTCGCTTCAAGGGGGCGAACACTGAAGCTTTCTTT. This encodes CASRFKGANTEAFF.

The chain employs TRBV5-1 and TRBJ2-1; D is unclear. V dropped 5 bases and J dropped 5 bases, with 11 bases sitting between them. The CDR3 length is 13 residues. Germline V gene sequence: CDR1 SGHRS, CDR2 YFSETQ. CDR3 in amino acids: CASRIAPNNEQFF. DNA of the CDR3: TGCGCCAGCAGAATTGCTCCTAACAATGAGCAGTTCTTC.

This clone was recorded a few times. The chain couples TRBV6-5 to TRBJ1-2; 7 nucleotides agree with TRBD1. CDR3 length: 15 residues. CDR1 and CDR2 from the germline V gene are MNHEY and SVGAGI. The V gene end was trimmed by 7 bases and the J gene end by 0 bases; junction bases not matched to a gene: 8. DNA for the CDR3: TGTGCCAGCAACAGACAGGGTGGAACTAACTATGGCTACACCTTC. As protein: CASNRQGGTNYGYTF.

The chain combines TRBV3-1 (or the pseudogene TRBV3-2) with TRBJ2-4, with D possibly TRBD2 on 6 matching bases. Germline values: CDR1 LGHDT, CDR2 YNNKEL (reference sequence). Trimming pared 2 bases from V and 0 bases from J, leaving 14 bases between. This CDR3 is built from 17 residues. The CDR3 DNA reads as TGTGCCAGCAGCCAATGGGGAGCGGGTCTAGCCAAAAACATTCAGTACTTC. As protein: CASSQWGAGLAKNIQYF.

The V call is TRBV29-1, the J call TRBJ2-7; TRBD1 matches at 10 bases. Unmatched junction bases numbered 5, after V lost 4 bases and J lost 2 bases. The CDR3 spans 14 residues. The germline V gene encodes CDR1 SQVTM and CDR2 ANQGSEA. The CDR3 reads CSVGGTGEPYEQYF. The CDR3, as DNA: TGCAGCGTTGGCGGGACAGGGGAACCCTACGAGCAGTACTTC.

The J gene is TRBJ2-1, the V gene TRBV27, with D perhaps TRBD2 (5 bases). CDR1 is MNHEY and CDR2 is SMNVEV in the germline V gene (reference sequence). There are 14 residues in the CDR3. The V gene lost 5 bases and the J gene lost 5 bases, with 13 bases spanning the gap. The CDR3 DNA sequence: TGTGCCAGCAGTCCCCCGGACTGGAACAATGAGCAGTTCTTC. Amino acids: CASSPPDWNNEQFF.

The chain links TRBV6-5 to TRBJ2-7, with D hard to call. This CDR3 is 11 amino acids long. V was clipped by 10 bases and J by 2 bases, with 9 bases between them. From germline, CDR1 is MNHEY and CDR2 SVGAGI. CDR3 protein: CAIGVTYEQYV. The DNA of the CDR3 is TGTGCCATCGGAGTTACCTACGAGCAGTACGTC.

The V gene is TRBV9, the J gene TRBJ1-1; D remains ambiguous. This CDR3 contains 14 residues. Germline V gives CDR1 SGDLS, CDR2 YYNGEE. V gave up 0 bases and J gave up 0 bases, with 6 bases separating them. The CDR3 spells CASSVGQLNTEAFF. The CDR3 bases are TGTGCCAGCAGCGTAGGGCAATTGAACACTGAAGCTTTCTTT.

The chain couples TRBV28 to TRBJ2-1, with 8 nucleotides matching TRBD2. The CDR3 totals 15 residues. V shed 5 bases, J shed 1 base, and the junction held 4 bases outside the gene matches. In germline, CDR1 is MDHEN, CDR2 SYDVKM. CDR3 nucleotide sequence: TGTGCCAGCAGTGCGGGGGGAAGGTCCTACAATGAGCAGTTCTTC. This translates into CASSAGGRSYNEQFF.